The 9 T cell receptor beta chains listed next were all sequenced from one sample in a study of CD4+ T cells in melanoma. Sequenced by immunoSEQ multiplex PCR; TCRdb stores in-frame clones only, minus some. The sample records around 55,000 clones, 55% to 75% being singletons. Sequencing was carried out using tumor tissue. The receptor source for this set is a human donor with melanoma.

V gene TRBV28 combines with J gene TRBJ1-2; D possibly corresponds to TRBD1 (5 bases). Between the trimmed V and J ends, which lost 5 bases and 3 bases, there was a span of 13 bases. The CDR3 extends over 14 amino acids. The germline CDR1 and CDR2 sequences are MDHEN and SYDVKM. The CDR3 loop reads CASSIGGVDYGYTF. For the CDR3, the DNA is TGTGCCAGCAGTATCGGGGGGGTAGACTATGGCTACACCTTC.

The J gene is TRBJ2-7, the V gene TRBV27; D unclear. The V and J ends lost 0 bases and 4 bases respectively, with 10 bases between them. Germline loops: CDR1 MNHEY, CDR2 SMNVEV (reference sequence). The CDR3 is 14 amino acids. The CDR3 DNA sequence: TGTGCCAGCAGTTTATCGGGCAGGCGATACGAGCAGTACTTC. This sequence encodes CASSLSGRRYEQYF.

This chain uses TRBV11-2 with TRBJ2-7; D uncertain. Per germline, CDR1 SGHAT and CDR2 FQNNGV. The ends were cut back, 1 base at V and 3 bases at J, with 7 bases in the middle. This CDR3 is built from 13 residues. Here the CDR3 DNA reads TGTGCCAGCAGCTTAGGATCAGACTACGAGCAGTACTTC. Translation: CASSLGSDYEQYF.

This chain uses TRBV29-1 with TRBJ1-1; D remains unclear. Trimming took off 3 bases at V and 0 bases at J, with 8 bases between the two ends. The V gene's germline CDR1 is SQVTM and CDR2 ANQGSEA. The CDR3 consists of 13 residues. CDR3 DNA: TGCAGCGTTGAGAGACTTATGAACACTGAAGCTTTCTTT. Residues: CSVERLMNTEAFF.

With respect to this clone: A far larger clone is only one base removed, so a read error is likely. V usage is TRBV7-6 and J usage is TRBJ2-5; the match to TRBD2 covers 9 bases. Germline V gene data show CDR1 as SGHVS and CDR2 as FNYEAQ. CDR3 size: 14 residues. V lost 3 bases, J lost 2 bases, and 1 base stayed unmatched. CDR3 sequence (DNA): TGTGCCAGCAGCTTCACTAGCGGGCAAGAGACCCAGTACTTC. Translation gives CASSFTSGQETQYF.

This clone showed up many times. The rearrangement joins TRBV29-1 to TRBJ1-5, with D unclear. V was trimmed by 4 bases and J by 7 bases, leaving 14 bases between them. Germline assignment: CDR1 SQVTM and CDR2 ANQGSEA. There are 13 residues in the CDR3. CDR3 DNA: TGCAGCGTTGGGGTGGGTGCGGAGCAGCCCCAGCATTTT. Its translation: CSVGVGAEQPQHF.

This clone was found a few times. The chain recombines TRBV6-5 with TRBJ1-1; D is unclear. In germline, CDR1 is MNHEY, CDR2 SVGAGI. Trimming left V 6 bases short and J 8 bases short, with 13 bases between. The CDR3 runs 12 residues. CDR3 nucleotide sequence: TGTGCCAGCAGGAAGGGATTGTCGGAAGCTTTCTTT. Translation: CASRKGLSEAFF.

The chain uses TRBV5-4 and TRBJ1-6; 9 positions match TRBD1. Germline V gives CDR1 SGHNT, CDR2 YYREEE (reference sequence). J was trimmed by 7 bases and V by 3 bases; bases with no gene match: 2. The CDR3 covers 14 residues. Written as DNA, the CDR3 is TGTGCCAGCAGCTCGGGACAGGGCAATTCACCCCTCCACTTT. As protein: CASSSGQGNSPLHF.

The CDR3 protein is CASTRQRDNTEAFF. In nucleotides, the CDR3 is TGCGCCAGCACCCGACAAAGGGACAACACTGAAGCTTTCTTT. This chain uses TRBV4-1 with TRBJ1-1; the D gene is possibly TRBD1 (5 bases). This CDR3 contains 14 residues. The germline gives CDR1 MGHRA, CDR2 YSYEKL. Trimming took off 7 bases at V and 2 bases at J, with 14 bases between the two ends.